A selection of T cell receptor beta chains follows, all from one sample in a study of long-term antiretroviral therapy in people with HIV. Clones were read by immunoSEQ multiplex PCR, and TCRdb kept only the in-frame ones, dropping some. The sample shows 20,000 to 30,000 clones, 81% of them seen only once. Sequenced material: unsorted PBMCs, taken 4.4 years after starting antiretroviral therapy. The receptors originated from a man aged 25 to 40 with HIV. Each CDR3 is given with its conserved first and last residue. D genes are given only for firm matches. Some rows mark clone size as missing; the rest say once, few, many or name a class of expanded clone.

TRBD1	TRBV19	TRBJ1-2	few	CASSISGQGNYGYTF	TGTGCCAGTAGTATCTCGGGACAGGGTAACTATGGCTACACCTTC
.	TRBV6-1	TRBJ1-5	.	CASRGEIYSNQPQHF	TGTGCCAGCAGGGGGGAAATATATAGCAATCAGCCCCAGCATTTT
.	TRBV21-1	TRBJ1-5	.	CASSSPGSGQANQPQHF	TGTGCCAGCAGCTCCCCTGGGTCGGGACAGGCCAATCAGCCCCAGCATTTT
.	TRBV7-9	TRBJ2-7	.	CASSQGFPYEQYF	TGTGCCAGCAGCCAGGGTTTCCCCTACGAGCAGTACTTC
.	TRBV5-5	TRBJ1-5	.	CASSLDGVSNQPQHF	TGTGCCAGCAGCTTGGACGGGGTTAGCAATCAGCCCCAGCATTTT
.	TRBV20-1	TRBJ1-1	.	CSAMRRTEAFF	TGCAGTGCCATGAGGCGAACTGAAGCTTTCTTT
TRBD1	TRBV7-9	TRBJ1-4	.	CASSSVSDRGSPGKLFF	TGTGCCAGCAGCTCAGTATCTGACAGGGGGAGCCCTGGGAAACTGTTTTTT
.	TRBV20-1	TRBJ2-5	.	CSGTGRETQYF	TGCAGTGGAACAGGGAGAGAGACCCAGTACTTC
.	TRBV19	TRBJ2-6	.	CASTRQGHSGANVLTF	TGTGCCAGTACACGGCAGGGTCACTCTGGGGCCAACGTCCTGACTTTC
.	TRBV7-2	TRBJ1-4	.	CASSPRTFATNEKLFF	TGTGCCAGCAGCCCGAGGACATTTGCAACTAATGAAAAACTGTTTTTT
.	TRBV7-9	TRBJ2-5	.	CASSRGRGETQYF	TGTGCCAGCAGTAGGGGCCGTGGGGAGACCCAGTACTTC
.	TRBV7-9	TRBJ2-1	.	CASGLFLGEQFF	TGTGCCAGCGGACTATTCTTAGGTGAGCAGTTCTTC
TRBD2	TRBV27	TRBJ2-1	.	CASSLTVAGFGSYNEQFF	TGTGCCAGCAGTTTAACGGTAGCGGGGTTTGGCTCCTACAATGAGCAGTTCTTC
TRBD2	TRBV6-1	TRBJ2-1	once	CASSAITSGSNNEQFF	TGTGCCAGCAGTGCAATAACTAGCGGGAGTAACAATGAGCAGTTCTTC
.	TRBV5-4	TRBJ2-3	once	CASSWGESLTDTQYF	TGTGCCAGCAGCTGGGGGGAGAGCCTCACAGATACGCAGTATTTT
TRBD1	TRBV9	TRBJ2-1	.	CASSPGTGLRSYNEQFF	TGTGCCAGCAGCCCCGGGACAGGGCTTAGATCCTACAATGAGCAGTTCTTC
.	TRBV13	TRBJ1-1	.	CASTPGDGNTEAFF	TGTGCCAGCACCCCAGGGGACGGGAACACTGAAGCTTTCTTT
.	TRBV2	TRBJ1-1	.	CASSRQSFMNTEAFF	TGTGCCAGCAGTAGGCAGTCCTTCATGAACACTGAAGCTTTCTTT
.	TRBV18	TRBJ2-3	.	CASSPPFRTEKRTQADTQYF	TGTGCCAGCTCACCACCGTTTCGGACAGAGAAAAGGACACAGGCAGATACGCAGTATTTT
.	TRBV2	TRBJ2-7	.	CACGWGEVPYEQYF	TGTGCCTGTGGTTGGGGGGAGGTCCCCTACGAGCAGTACTTC
TRBD1	TRBV5-1	TRBJ1-4	once	CASSLEGQRTEKLFF	TGCGCCAGCAGCTTGGAGGGACAGCGAACTGAAAAACTGTTTTTT
TRBD1	TRBV5-1	TRBJ2-5	.	CASRPDHLMTGALQETQYF	TGCGCCAGCAGACCAGACCACCTAATGACAGGGGCGCTCCAAGAGACCCAGTACTTC
TRBD2	TRBV7-6	TRBJ2-1	.	CASSATSGRDNEQFF	TGTGCCAGCAGCGCGACTAGCGGGAGGGACAATGAGCAGTTCTTC